Following are 5 T cell receptor beta chains from one sample sequenced in a study of T cell repertoires in cytomegalovirus infection. No cognate antigen is known for these TCRs. TCRdb re-called the reads through MiXCR, storing one row per CDR3 protein. The table has a few hundred thousand distinct CDR3 sequences, just under 40% seen once. The specimen was cultured PBMCs, collected from culture after CMV antigen stimulation. All receptors come from a human donor in good health (CMV status not recorded). Some clones in this sample may be carry-over from other donors' samples.

This clonotype has more than one count but fewer than ten. The chain has TRBV12-3 or TRBV12-4 and TRBJ2-7; 10 nucleotides align to TRBD2. CDR3 length: 15 amino acids. Trimming removed 4 bases from V and 4 bases from J; junction bases left unmatched: 7. In DNA form, the CDR3 reads TGTGCCAGCAGTTCTAGCGGGAGCGGTGTGTACGAGCAGTACTTC. It yields the protein CASSSSGSGVYEQYF.

The gene calls are TRBV12-3 or TRBV12-4 and TRBJ2-4; D could derive from TRBD1 or TRBD2 (5 bases each). V was pared by 5 bases and J by 9 bases, with 14 bases between. This CDR3 spans 13 amino acids. The CDR3 is CASSTRGESIQYF. The CDR3 coding sequence is TGTGCCAGCAGTACCCGAGGGGAGAGCATTCAGTACTTC.

The V gene is TRBV20-1, the J gene TRBJ1-2; maybe TRBD1 (6 bases). CDR1 is DFQATT and CDR2 is SNEGSKA in the germline V gene (reference sequence). V was clipped by 4 bases and J by 6 bases, with 15 bases between them. The CDR3 consists of 13 residues. The CDR3 loop reads CSAKVPGVDGYTF. Written as DNA, the CDR3 is TGCAGTGCTAAGGTGCCAGGGGTCGATGGCTACACCTTC.

This clonotype has just one count. The CDR3 DNA reads TGTGCCAGCAGCAGCACTACTTTCTCAGGCTACACCTTC. Its protein is CASSSTTFSGYTF. V is TRBV6-2 or TRBV6-3 and J is TRBJ1-2, with D uncertain. Per the germline V gene, CDR1 is MNHEY and CDR2 is SVGEGT. The CDR3 sequence is 13 residues long. With 6 bases removed from V and 8 bases from J, the gap between germline ends came to 16 bases.

In its sample, this clonotype was seen many times. The J gene is TRBJ2-1, the V gene TRBV7-2; no clear D. V shed 3 bases and J shed 4 bases, with 1 base lying between them. Germline V gene data show CDR1 as SGHTA and CDR2 as FQGNSA. The CDR3 has 11 residues. The CDR3 DNA is TGTGCCAGCAGCTTTTACAATGAGCAGTTCTTC. It specifies CASSFYNEQFF.